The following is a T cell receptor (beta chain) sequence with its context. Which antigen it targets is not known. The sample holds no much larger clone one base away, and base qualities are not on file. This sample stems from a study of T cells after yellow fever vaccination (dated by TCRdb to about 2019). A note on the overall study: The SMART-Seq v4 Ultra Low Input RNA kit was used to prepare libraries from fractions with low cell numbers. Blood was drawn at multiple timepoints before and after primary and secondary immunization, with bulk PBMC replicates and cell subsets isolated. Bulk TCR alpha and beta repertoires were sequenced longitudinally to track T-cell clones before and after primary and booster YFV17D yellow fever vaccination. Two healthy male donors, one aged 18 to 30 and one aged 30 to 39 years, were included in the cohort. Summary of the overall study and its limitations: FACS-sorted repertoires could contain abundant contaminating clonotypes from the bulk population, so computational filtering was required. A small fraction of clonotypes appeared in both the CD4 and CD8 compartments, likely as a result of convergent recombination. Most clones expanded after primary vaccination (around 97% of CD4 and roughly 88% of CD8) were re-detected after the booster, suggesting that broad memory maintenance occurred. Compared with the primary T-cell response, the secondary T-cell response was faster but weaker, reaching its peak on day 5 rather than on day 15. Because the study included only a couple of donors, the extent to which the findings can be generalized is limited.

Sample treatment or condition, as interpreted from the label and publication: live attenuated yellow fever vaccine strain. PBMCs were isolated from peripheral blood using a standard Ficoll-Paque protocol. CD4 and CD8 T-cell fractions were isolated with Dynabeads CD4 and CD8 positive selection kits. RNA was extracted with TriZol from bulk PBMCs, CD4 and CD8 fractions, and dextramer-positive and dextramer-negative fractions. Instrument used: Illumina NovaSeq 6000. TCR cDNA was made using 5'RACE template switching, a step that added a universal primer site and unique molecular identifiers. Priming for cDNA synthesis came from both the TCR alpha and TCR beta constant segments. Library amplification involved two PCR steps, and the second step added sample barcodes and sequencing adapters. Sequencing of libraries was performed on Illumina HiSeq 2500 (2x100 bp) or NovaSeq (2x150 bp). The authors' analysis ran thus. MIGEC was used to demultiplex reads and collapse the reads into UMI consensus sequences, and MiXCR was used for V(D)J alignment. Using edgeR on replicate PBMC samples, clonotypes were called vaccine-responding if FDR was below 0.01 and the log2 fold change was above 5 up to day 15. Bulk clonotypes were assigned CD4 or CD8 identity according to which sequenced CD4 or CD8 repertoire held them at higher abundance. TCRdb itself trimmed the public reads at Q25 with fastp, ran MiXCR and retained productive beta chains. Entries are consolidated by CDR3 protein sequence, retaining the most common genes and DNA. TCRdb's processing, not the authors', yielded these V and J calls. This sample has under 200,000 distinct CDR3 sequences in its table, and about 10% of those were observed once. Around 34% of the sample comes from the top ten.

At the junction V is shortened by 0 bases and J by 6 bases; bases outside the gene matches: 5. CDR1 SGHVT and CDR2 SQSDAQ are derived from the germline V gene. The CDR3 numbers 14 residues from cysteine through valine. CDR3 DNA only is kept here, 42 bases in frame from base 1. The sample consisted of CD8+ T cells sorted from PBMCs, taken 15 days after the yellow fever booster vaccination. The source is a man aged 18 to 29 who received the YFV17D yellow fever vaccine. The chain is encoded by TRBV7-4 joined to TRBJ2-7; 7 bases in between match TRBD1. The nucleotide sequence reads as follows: TGTGCCAGCAGCTTAGCGAGGACAGGAACCGAGCAGTACGTC. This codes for CASSLARTGTEQYV.